These 7 T cell receptor beta chains were all obtained from the same sample, sequenced in a study of blood T cells in healthy people across ages. Through a sample-barcoded 5' primer and a J-beta primer mix, a second PCR was run for 7 to 11 cycles. TCRdb ran MiXCR on the 5' RACE reads and lists one entry per CDR3 protein. Among 900,000 to 950,000 distinct CDR3 sequences listed, under 35% were seen once. These sequences were also reported in another study, on T cells of mothers and their children.

Sequencing used blood. Receptors were obtained from a woman aged 40-49 years in good health.

V usage is TRBV18 and J usage is TRBJ2-3; weak D call: TRBD2 (6 bases). V was shortened by 6 bases and J by 3 bases, with 19 bases between the two germline ends. The CDR3 is made up of 16 amino acids. The V gene's germline CDR1 is KGHSH and CDR2 LQKENI. This CDR3 is CASSYAGFSGTDTQYF. CDR3 bases: TGTGCCAGCTCTTACGCGGGATTCTCGGGAACAGATACGCAGTATTTT.

Only a few counts were recorded for this clonotype. The V and J genes are TRBV11-2 and TRBJ2-1; a weak D match, TRBD2 (5 bases). CDR3 length: 14 amino acids. Germline V lookup: CDR1 SGHAT, CDR2 FQNNGV. V was cut by 6 bases and J by 8 bases, with 17 bases left in between. CDR3 region: CASRFLRIAHEQFF. For the CDR3, the DNA is TGTGCCAGCAGGTTTTTGCGTATAGCGCATGAGCAGTTCTTC.

This clonotype was observed a few times. V is TRBV27 and J is TRBJ2-1; 8 positions agree with TRBD1. The CDR3 has 15 amino acids. CDR1 MNHEY and CDR2 SMNVEV come from the germline V gene (reference sequence). Losses at the gene ends were 3 bases for V and 6 bases for J; bases not matched to a gene: 7. The CDR3 sequence: CASSFPRGHGNEQFF. CDR3 coding DNA: TGTGCCAGCAGTTTCCCCAGGGGGCATGGCAATGAGCAGTTCTTC.

The chain links TRBV30 to TRBJ2-3; 9 bases fit TRBD1. The ends lost 1 base at V and 1 base at J; junction bases unmatched: 6. The CDR3 is 16 amino acids. CDR1 is GTSNPN, CDR2 SVGIG, per germline (reference sequence). CDR3 sequence: CAWSAGTGKRTDTQYF. CDR3 sequence (DNA): TGTGCCTGGAGTGCCGGGACAGGGAAACGCACAGATACGCAGTATTTT.

In DNA, the CDR3 is TGTGCCAGCAGCCAAGCGGCGGACACTGAAGCTTTCTTT. It is translated as CASSQAADTEAFF. The chain uses TRBV4-2 and TRBJ1-1; no reliable D call. This CDR3 comprises 13 residues. The V gene lost 1 base and the J gene lost 3 bases, with 6 bases spanning the gap. Germline CDR1 LGHNA, CDR2 YNFKEQ.

The rearrangement uses TRBV7-7 and TRBJ2-4; D remains ambiguous. The DNA end is more similar to TRBJ2-5, so the J call may be wrong. The CDR3 spans 14 residues. From germline, CDR1 is SSHAT and CDR2 FNYEAQ (reference sequence). CDR3 coding DNA: TGTGCCAGCAGCTCTTTATCTCCTCAAGAGACCCAGTACTTC. Amino acid sequence: CASSSLSPQETQYF.

A few counts support this clonotype. The chain is built from TRBV15 and TRBJ1-2, with no clear D. This CDR3 is 15 amino acids long. V shed 0 bases and J shed 4 bases, with 12 bases lying between them. CDR1 and CDR2 from the germline V gene are LNHNV and YYDKDF (reference sequence). CDR3 DNA: TGTGCCACCAGCAGAGATGGACGGCAGACCTATGGCTACACCTTC. This codes for CATSRDGRQTYGYTF.